A selection of T cell receptor beta chains follows, all from one sample in a study of patients and donors after allogeneic stem cell transplantation. MiXCR was run by TCRdb on the RT-PCR reads, yielding one entry per CDR3 protein. The sample lists fewer than 500,000 distinct CDR3 sequences, 16% occurring once. The sample was blood, either unsorted or a sorted T cell fraction (not recorded which). These receptors were obtained from a human donor who was either an allogeneic HSCT recipient or a stem cell or donor lymphocyte infusion donor (not recorded which). It is not recorded whose cells these are; they may come from a transplant donor. CDR3s leave out the opening cysteine and the closing phenylalanine or tryptophan. Fields, in order: J gene, CDR3 length, V gene, CDR3 protein.

TRBJ2-1,9,TRBV27,ASSFGGKQF
TRBJ1-1,15,TRBV27,ASSSSDRGTMNTEAF
TRBJ2-6,13,TRBV20-1,SASKRQSGANVLT
TRBJ1-3,13,TRBV20-1,SARVTGGSGNTIY
TRBJ1-4,12,TRBV6-1,ASRHSGDNEKLF
TRBJ2-7,13,TRBV20-1,SAPFRDRLLYEQY
TRBJ1-6,13,TRBV7-9,ASSLEAGNNSPLH
TRBJ1-1,9,TRBV12-3/TRBV12-4,ASSLALPAF
TRBJ1-1,12,TRBV3-1,ASSLGGSYTEAF
TRBJ1-3,11,TRBV28,ASRLSSGNTIY
TRBJ2-1,10,TRBV4-1,ASSRFGNEQF
TRBJ1-6,10,TRBV12-3/TRBV12-4,AIQGTSSPLH